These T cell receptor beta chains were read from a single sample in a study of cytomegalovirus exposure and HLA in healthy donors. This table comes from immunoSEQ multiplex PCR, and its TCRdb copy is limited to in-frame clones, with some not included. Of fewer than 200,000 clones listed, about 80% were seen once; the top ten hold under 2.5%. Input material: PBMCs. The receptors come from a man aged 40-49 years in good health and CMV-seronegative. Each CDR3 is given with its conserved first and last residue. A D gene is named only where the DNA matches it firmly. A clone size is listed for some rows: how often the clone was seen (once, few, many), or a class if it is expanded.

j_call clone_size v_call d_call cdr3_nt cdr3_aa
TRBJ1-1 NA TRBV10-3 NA TGTGCCATCAGTGACGGGACAACCGAAGCTTTCTTT CAISDGTTEAFF
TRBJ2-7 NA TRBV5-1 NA TGCGCCAGCAGCTTGGGAGGTGACGAGCAGTACTTC CASSLGGDEQYF
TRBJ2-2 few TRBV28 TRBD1 TGTGCCAGCAGAGAAACAGGGGGCGGGGAGCTGTTTTTT CASRETGGGELFF
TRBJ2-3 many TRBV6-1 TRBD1 TGTGCCAGCAGTGAGCCGGGACAGGGCACCGATACGCAGTATTTT CASSEPGQGTDTQYF
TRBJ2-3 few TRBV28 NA TGTGCCAGCAGTCCCCTCTGGCAGGCTCTCACAGATACGCAGTATTTT CASSPLWQALTDTQYF
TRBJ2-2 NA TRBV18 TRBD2 TGTGCCAGCTCACCACAAGGACTAGCGGGAGTCGGGGACACCGGGGAGCTGTTTTTT CASSPQGLAGVGDTGELFF
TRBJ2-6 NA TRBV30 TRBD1 TGTGCCTGGAGGAGGACAGGGGCCGAGTCTGGGGCCAACGTCCTGACTTTC CAWRRTGAESGANVLTF
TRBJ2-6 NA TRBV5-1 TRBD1 TGCGCCAGCGACAGGGCCTCTGGCTCTGGGGCCAACGTCCTGACTTTC CASDRASGSGANVLTF
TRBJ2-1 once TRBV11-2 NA TGTGCCAGCAGCGCCGGGACAAACTACAATGAGCAGTTCTTC CASSAGTNYNEQFF
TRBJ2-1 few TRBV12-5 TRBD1 TGTGCTAGTGGTTTGGGACAGGGCGGTCCCTACAATGAGCAGTTCTTC CASGLGQGGPYNEQFF
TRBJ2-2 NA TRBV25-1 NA TGTACCAGCAGTGAGGCGGGACAGATCACCGGGGAGCTGTTTTTT CTSSEAGQITGELFF
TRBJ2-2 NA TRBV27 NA TGTGCCAGCAGAACAGGGTGGATTGACACCGGGGAGCTGTTTTTT CASRTGWIDTGELFF
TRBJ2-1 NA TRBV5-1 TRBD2 TGCGCCAGCAGCTTGGCGGGAGGAAATGTAAGGAATGAGCAGTTCTTC CASSLAGGNVRNEQFF
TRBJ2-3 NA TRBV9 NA TGTGCCAGCAGCGTAGGTAGACTAGGGGTGACAGATACGCAGTATTTT CASSVGRLGVTDTQYF
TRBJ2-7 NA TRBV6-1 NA TGTGCCAGCAGTGAAAGCCTAGCGTCCTCCTACGAGCAGTACTTC CASSESLASSYEQYF
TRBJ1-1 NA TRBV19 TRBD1 TGTGCCAGTAGTATCGGACAGGGCGAAGCTTTCTTT CASSIGQGEAFF
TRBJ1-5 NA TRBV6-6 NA TGTGCCAGCAGTTCTGGAAGGGGCAATAGCAATCAGCCCCAGCATTTT CASSSGRGNSNQPQHF
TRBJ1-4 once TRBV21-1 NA TGTGCCAGCAGCTCTCTGAAAGGGCTTTTCGGGACAGATAATTTCCCTATAATGAGGGGAAAACTGTTTTTT CASSSLKGLFGTDNFPIMRGKLFF
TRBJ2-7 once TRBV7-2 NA TGTGCCAGCAGCTCCAGAGGCCTAGTCATGGCCTACGAGCAGTACTTC CASSSRGLVMAYEQYF
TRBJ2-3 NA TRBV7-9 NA TGTGCCAGCAGCTTAAGAGCGGTACAAGATACGCAGTATTTT CASSLRAVQDTQYF
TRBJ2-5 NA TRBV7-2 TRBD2 TGTGCCAGCAGCTTAAGGACTAGCGGGGAGTACTTC CASSLRTSGEYF
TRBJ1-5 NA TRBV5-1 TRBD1 TGCGCCAGCAGCTTGGGGACAGGGGACAATCAGCCCCAGCATTTT CASSLGTGDNQPQHF
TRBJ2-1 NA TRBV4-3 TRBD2 TGCGCCAGCAGCCACTTTCGGGGCGGGAGCTCCTACAATGAGCAGTTCTTC CASSHFRGGSSYNEQFF